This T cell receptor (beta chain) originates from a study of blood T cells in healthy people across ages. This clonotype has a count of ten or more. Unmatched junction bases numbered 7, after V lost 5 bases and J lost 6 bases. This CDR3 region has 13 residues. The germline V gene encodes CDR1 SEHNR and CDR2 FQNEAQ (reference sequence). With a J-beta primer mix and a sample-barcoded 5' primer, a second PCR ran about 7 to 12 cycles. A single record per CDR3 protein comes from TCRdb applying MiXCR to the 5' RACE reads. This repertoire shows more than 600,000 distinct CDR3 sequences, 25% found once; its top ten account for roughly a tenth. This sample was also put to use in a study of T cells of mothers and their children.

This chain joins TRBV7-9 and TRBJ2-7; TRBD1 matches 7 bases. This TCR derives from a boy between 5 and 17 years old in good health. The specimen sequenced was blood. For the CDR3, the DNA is TGTGCCAGCAGCCCCACAGGGGCTGGCGAGCAGTACTTC. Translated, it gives CASSPTGAGEQYF.